One TCR beta chain is described in this entry. The data stem from a study of blood T cell repertoires in COVID-19. Study information: Spain, Italy and the United States supplied samples that represented acute and convalescent COVID-19. T cells, B-cell-depleted T cells, or PBMCs supplied cDNA or gDNA.

The V gene end was trimmed by 4 bases and the J gene end by 1 base; junction bases not matched to a gene: 6. This CDR3 contains 15 residues. Germline CDR1 is SGHNT and CDR2 is YYREEE (reference sequence). Original processing notes: Amplification of reference gene primers provided the estimated nucleated cell counts. Assay: immunoSEQ multiplex PCR; the TCRdb copy retains only in-frame clones and omits some. D and trimming come from the DNA, and the V and J calls and clone size come from that table. The sample lists fewer than 110,000 clones; roughly 87% were seen once. V and J are TRBV5-4 and TRBJ1-1; the match to TRBD1 covers 8 bases. Sequenced: peripheral blood. The origin of this receptor is a human donor in a cohort sampled during active COVID-19. The CDR3 sequence is CASSGDDRGNTEAFF. Here the CDR3 DNA reads TGTGCCAGCAGCGGGGATGACAGGGGGAACACTGAAGCTTTCTTT. The variable domain in full, completed from reference TRBV5-4 and TRBJ1-1, reads ETGVTQSPTHLIKTRGQQVTLRCSSQSGHNTVSWYQQALGQGPQFIFQYYREEENGRGNFPPRFSGLQFPNYSSELNVNALELDDSALYLCASSGDDRGNTEAFFGQGTRLTVV.